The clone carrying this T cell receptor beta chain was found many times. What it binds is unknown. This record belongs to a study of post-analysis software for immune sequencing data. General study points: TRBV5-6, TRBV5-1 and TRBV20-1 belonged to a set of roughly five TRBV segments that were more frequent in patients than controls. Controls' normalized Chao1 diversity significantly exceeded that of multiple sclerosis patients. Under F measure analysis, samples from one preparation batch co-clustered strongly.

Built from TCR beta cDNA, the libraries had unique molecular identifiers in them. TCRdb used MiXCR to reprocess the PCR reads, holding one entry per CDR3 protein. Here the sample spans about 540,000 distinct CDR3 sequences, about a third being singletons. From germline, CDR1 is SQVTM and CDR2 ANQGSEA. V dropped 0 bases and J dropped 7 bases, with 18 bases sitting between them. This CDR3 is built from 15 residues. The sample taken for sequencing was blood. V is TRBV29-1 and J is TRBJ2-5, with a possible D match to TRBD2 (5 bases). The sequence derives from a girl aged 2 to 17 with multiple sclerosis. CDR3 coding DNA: TGCAGCGTTGAAGATCCTGGGAGAGACCTGGGGACCCAGTACTTC. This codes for CSVEDPGRDLGTQYF.